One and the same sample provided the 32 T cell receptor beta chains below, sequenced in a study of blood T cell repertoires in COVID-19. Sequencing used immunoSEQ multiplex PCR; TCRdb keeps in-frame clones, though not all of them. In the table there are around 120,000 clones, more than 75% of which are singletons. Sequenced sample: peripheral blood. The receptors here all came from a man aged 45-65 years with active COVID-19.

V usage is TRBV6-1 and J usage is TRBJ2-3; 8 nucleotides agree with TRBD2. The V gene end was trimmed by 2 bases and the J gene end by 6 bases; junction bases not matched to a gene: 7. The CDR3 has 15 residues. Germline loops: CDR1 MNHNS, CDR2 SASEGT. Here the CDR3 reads CASSEPAGAKDTQYF. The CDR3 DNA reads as TGTGCCAGCAGTGAACCAGCGGGGGCCAAGGATACGCAGTATTTT.

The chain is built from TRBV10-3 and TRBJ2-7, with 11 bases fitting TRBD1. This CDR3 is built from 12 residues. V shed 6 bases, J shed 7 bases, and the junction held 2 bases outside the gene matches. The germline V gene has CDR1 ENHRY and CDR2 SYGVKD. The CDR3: CAIRGTGGEQYV. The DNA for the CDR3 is TGTGCCATCAGGGGGACAGGGGGAGAGCAGTACGTC.

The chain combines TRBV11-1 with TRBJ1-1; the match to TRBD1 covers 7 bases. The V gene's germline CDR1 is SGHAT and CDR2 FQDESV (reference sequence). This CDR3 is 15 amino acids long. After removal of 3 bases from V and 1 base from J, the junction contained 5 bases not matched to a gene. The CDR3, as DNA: TGTGCCAGCAGCTTTGGGGGACAGCCGAACACTGAAGCTTTCTTT. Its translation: CASSFGGQPNTEAFF.

This CDR3 reads CATKASGLGNIQYF. The CDR3 nucleotides read TGTGCCACTAAAGCCTCGGGACTGGGAAACATTCAGTACTTC. The V call is TRBV19, the J call TRBJ2-4; weak D call: TRBD2 (6 bases). V was trimmed by 10 bases and J by 6 bases, leaving 19 bases between them. This CDR3 spans 14 amino acids. The V gene's germline CDR1 is LNHDA and CDR2 SQIVND (reference sequence).

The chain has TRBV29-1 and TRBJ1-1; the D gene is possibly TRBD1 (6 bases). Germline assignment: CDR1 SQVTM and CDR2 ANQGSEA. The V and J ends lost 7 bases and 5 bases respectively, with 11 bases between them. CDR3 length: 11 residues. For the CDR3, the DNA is TGCAGCGGAGGGGGAACAACTGAAGCTTTCTTT. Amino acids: CSGGGTTEAFF.

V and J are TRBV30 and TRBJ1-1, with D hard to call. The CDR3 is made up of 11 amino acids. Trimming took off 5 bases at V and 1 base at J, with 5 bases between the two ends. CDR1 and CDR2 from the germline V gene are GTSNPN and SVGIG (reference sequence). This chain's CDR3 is CAWEKNTEAFF. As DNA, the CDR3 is TGTGCCTGGGAGAAGAACACTGAAGCTTTCTTT.

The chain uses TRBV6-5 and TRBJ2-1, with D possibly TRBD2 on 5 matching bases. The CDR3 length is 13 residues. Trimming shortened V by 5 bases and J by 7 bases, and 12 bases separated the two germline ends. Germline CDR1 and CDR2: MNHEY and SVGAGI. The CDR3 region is CASSPGLSNEQFF. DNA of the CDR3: TGTGCCAGCAGTCCGGGGTTGAGTAATGAGCAGTTCTTC.

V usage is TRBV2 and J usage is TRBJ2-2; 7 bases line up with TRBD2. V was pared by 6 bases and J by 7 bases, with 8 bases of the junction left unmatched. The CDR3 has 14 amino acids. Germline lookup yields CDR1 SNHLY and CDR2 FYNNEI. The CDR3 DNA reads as TGTGCCAGCAGCCTAACTAGCGTAAGCGGGGAGCTGTTTTTT. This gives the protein CASSLTSVSGELFF.

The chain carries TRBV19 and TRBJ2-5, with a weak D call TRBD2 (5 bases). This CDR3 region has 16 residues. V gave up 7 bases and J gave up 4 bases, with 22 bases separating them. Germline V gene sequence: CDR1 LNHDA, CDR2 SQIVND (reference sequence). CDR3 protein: CASNILRGSERETQYF. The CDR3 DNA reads TGTGCCAGTAACATCCTCCGGGGATCAGAAAGAGAGACCCAGTACTTC.

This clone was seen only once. CDR3 loop: CASSPTSGQETQYF. Here the CDR3 DNA reads TGTGCCAGCAGTCCAACTAGCGGTCAAGAGACCCAGTACTTC. The V gene is TRBV6-5, the J gene TRBJ2-5; 8 bases are shared with TRBD2. Germline V gene sequence: CDR1 MNHEY, CDR2 SVGAGI. The CDR3 is 14 amino acids. The V gene end was trimmed by 5 bases and the J gene end by 2 bases; junction bases not matched to a gene: 4.

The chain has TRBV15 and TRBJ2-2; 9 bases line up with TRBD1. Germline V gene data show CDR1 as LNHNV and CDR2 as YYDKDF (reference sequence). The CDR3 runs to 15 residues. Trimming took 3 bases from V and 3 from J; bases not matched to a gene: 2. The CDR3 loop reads CATSRRTGDTGELFF. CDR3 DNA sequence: TGTGCCACCAGCAGGAGGACAGGGGACACCGGGGAGCTGTTTTTT.

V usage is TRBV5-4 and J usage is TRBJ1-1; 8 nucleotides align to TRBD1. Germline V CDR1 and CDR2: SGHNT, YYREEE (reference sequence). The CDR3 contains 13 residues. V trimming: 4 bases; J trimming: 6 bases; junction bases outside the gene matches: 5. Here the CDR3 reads CASSATGAPEAFF. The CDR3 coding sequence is TGTGCCAGCAGCGCGACAGGGGCCCCTGAAGCTTTCTTT.

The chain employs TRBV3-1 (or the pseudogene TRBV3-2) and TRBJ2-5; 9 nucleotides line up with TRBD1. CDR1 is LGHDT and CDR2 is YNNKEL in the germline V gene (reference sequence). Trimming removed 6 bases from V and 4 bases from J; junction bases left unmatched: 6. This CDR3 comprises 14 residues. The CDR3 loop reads CASRSQGAGETQYF. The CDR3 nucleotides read TGTGCCAGCAGATCACAGGGGGCGGGAGAGACCCAGTACTTC.

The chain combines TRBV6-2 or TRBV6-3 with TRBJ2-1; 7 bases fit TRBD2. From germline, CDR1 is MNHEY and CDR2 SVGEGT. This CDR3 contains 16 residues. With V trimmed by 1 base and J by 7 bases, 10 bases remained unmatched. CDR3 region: CASSYLGGRVENEQFF. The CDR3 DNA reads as TGTGCCAGCAGTTACTTAGGCGGGAGAGTAGAAAATGAGCAGTTCTTC.

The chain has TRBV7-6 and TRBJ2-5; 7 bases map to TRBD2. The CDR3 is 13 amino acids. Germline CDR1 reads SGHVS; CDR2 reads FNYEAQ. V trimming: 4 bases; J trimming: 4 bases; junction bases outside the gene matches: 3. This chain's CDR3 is CASSWTSGETQYF. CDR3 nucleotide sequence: TGTGCCAGCAGCTGGACTAGTGGAGAGACCCAGTACTTC. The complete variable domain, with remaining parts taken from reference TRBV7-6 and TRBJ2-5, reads GAGVSQSPRYKVTKRGQDVALRCDPISGHVSLYWYRQALGQGPEFLTYFNYEAQQDKSGLPNDRFSAERPEGSISTLTIQRTEQRDSAMYRCASSWTSGETQYFGPGTRLLVL.

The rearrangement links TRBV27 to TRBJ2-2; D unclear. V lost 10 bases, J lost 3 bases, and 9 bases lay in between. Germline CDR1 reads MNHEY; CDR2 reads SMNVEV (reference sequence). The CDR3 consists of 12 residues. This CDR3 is CATGVHTGELFF. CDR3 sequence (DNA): TGTGCCACCGGAGTCCACACCGGGGAGCTGTTTTTT.

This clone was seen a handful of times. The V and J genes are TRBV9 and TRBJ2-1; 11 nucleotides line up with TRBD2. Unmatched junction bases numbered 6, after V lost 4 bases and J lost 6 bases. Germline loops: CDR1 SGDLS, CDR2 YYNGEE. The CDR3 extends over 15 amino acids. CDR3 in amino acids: CASSSASGRSNEQFF. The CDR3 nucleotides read TGTGCCAGCAGCTCCGCTAGCGGGAGGTCCAATGAGCAGTTCTTC.

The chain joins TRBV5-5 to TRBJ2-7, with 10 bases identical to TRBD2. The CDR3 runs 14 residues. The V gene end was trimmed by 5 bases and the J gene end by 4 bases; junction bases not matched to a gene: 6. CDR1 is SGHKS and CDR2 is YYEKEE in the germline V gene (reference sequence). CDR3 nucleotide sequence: TGTGCCAGCAGTATCGCTAGCGGGAGATACGAGCAGTACGTC. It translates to CASSIASGRYEQYV.

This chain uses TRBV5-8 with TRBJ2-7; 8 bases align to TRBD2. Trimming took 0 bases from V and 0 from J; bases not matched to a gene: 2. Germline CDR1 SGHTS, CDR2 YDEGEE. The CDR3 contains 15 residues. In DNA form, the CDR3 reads TGTGCCAGCAGCTTGGCAGCGGGGGACTCCTACGAGCAGTACTTC. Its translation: CASSLAAGDSYEQYF.

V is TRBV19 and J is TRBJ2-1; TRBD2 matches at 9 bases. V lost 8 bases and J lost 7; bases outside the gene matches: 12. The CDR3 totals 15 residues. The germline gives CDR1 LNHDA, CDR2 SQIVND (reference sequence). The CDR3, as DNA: TGTGCCAGTCAAGGGGTAGCGGGAGCTTTAAATGAGCAGTTCTTC. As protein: CASQGVAGALNEQFF.

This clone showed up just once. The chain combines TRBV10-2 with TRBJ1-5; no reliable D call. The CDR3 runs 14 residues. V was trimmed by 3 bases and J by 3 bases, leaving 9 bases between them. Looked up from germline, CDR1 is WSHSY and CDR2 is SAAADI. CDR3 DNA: TGCGCCAGCAGTGAACGTCTCTACAATCAGCCCCAGCATTTT. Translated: CASSERLYNQPQHF.

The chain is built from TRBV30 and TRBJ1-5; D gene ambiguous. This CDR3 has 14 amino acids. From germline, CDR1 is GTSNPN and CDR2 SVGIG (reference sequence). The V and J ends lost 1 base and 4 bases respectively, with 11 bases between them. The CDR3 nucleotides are TGTGCCTGGAGTGGAGGGTCCGATAATCAGCCCCAGCATTTT. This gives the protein CAWSGGSDNQPQHF.

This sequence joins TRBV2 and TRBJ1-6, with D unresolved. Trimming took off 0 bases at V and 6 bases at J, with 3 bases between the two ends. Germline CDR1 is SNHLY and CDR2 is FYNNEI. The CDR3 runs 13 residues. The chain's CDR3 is CASSEAANSPLHF. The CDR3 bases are TGTGCCAGCAGTGAAGCAGCTAATTCACCCCTCCACTTT. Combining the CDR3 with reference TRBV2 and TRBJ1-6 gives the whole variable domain EPEVTQTPSHQVTQMGQEVILRCVPISNHLYFYWYRQILGQKVEFLVSFYNNEISEKSEIFDDQFSVERPDGSNFTLKIRSTKLEDSAMYFCASSEAANSPLHFGNGTRLTVT.

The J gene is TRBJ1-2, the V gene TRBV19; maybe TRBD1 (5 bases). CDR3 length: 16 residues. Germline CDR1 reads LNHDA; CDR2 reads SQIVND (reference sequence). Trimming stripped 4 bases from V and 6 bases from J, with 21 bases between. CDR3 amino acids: CASSTGDSTPPDGYTF. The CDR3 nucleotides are TGTGCCAGTAGTACTGGGGACTCTACTCCCCCAGATGGCTACACCTTC.

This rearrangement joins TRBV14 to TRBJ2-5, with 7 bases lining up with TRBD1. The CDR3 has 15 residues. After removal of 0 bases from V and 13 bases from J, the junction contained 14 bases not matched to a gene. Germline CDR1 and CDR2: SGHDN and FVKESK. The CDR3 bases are TGTGCCAGCAGCCAAGACTACTTGCCGACAGGGACGCCGTACTTC. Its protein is CASSQDYLPTGTPYF.

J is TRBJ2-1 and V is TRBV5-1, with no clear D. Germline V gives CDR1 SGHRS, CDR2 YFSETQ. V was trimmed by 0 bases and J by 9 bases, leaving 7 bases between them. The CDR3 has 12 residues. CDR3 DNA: TGCGCCAGCAGCTTGGGGTATAGTGAGCAGTTCTTC. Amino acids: CASSLGYSEQFF.

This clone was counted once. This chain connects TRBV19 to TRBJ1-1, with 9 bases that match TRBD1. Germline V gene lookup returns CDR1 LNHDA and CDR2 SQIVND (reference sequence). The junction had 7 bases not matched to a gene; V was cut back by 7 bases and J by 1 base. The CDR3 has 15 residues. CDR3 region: CASNHPGQGNTEAFF. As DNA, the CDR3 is TGTGCCAGTAACCACCCGGGACAGGGGAACACTGAAGCTTTCTTT. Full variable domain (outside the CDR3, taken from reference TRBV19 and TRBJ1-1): DGGITQSPKYLFRKEGQNVTLSCEQNLNHDAMYWYRQDPGQGLRLIYYSQIVNDFQKGDIAEGYSVSREKKESFPLTVTSAQKNPTAFYLCASNHPGQGNTEAFFGQGTRLTVV.

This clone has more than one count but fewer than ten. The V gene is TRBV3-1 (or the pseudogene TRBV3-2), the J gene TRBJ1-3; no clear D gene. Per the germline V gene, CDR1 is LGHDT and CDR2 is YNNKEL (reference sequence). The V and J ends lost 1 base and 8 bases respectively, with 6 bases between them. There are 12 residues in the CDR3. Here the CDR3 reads CASSQVRDTIYF. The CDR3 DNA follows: TGTGCCAGCAGCCAAGTACGAGACACCATATATTTT.

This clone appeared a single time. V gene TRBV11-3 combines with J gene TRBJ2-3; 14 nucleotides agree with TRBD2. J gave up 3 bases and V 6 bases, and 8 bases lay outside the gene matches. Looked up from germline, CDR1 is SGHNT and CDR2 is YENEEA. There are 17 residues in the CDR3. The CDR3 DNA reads TGTGCCAGCAGGGGACTCGGGACTAGCGGGAGTACAGATACGCAGTATTTT. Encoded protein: CASRGLGTSGSTDTQYF.

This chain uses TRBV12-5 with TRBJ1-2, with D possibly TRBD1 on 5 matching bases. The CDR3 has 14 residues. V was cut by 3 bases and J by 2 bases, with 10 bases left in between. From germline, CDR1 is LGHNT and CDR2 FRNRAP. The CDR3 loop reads CASGFTGLNYGYTF. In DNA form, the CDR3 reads TGTGCTAGTGGTTTTACGGGACTAAACTATGGCTACACCTTC.

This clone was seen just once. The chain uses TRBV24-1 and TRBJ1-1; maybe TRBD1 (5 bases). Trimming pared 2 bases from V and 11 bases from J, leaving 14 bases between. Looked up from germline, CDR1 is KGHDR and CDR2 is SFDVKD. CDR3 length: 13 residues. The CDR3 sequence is CATSDWDSPRAFF. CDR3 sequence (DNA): TGTGCCACCAGTGATTGGGACTCTCCAAGGGCTTTCTTT.

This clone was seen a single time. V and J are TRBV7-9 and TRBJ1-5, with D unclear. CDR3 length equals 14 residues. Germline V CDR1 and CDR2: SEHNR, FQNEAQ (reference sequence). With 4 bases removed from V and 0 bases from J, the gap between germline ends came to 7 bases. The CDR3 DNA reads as TGTGCCAGCAGCTACATGAATAGCAATCAGCCCCAGCATTTT. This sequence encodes CASSYMNSNQPQHF. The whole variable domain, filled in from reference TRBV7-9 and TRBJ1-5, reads DTGVSQNPRHKITKRGQNVTFRCDPISEHNRLYWYRQTLGQGPEFLTYFQNEAQLEKSRLLSDRFSAERPKGSFSTLEIQRTEQGDSAMYLCASSYMNSNQPQHFGDGTRLSIL.